One sample yielded the 14 T cell receptor beta chains listed below, sequenced in a study of PD-1 blockade in classical Hodgkin lymphoma (dated by TCRdb to the early 2020s). Libraries were built with the immunoSEQ multiplex PCR assay. The source is immuneACCESS, and TCRdb retained only in-frame sequences with V and J called. Part of the clones is not carried over; for the studies checked, unresolved V genes explain less than half of this, and the remainder is unexplained. This sample gives approximately 14,000 clones in total; approximately 88% of them show up just once. 18% of the sample is held by the ten biggest clonotypes. The time point label on this specimen signifies: cycle 4 day 1 (C4D1), after less than 7 weeks of nivolumab. Every trial patient had relapsed after autologous stem cell transplantation, and cohorts A, B and C differed in prior brentuximab vedotin exposure. A Miltenyi CD8+ T cell isolation kit was used for magnetic negative selection to purify CD8+ T cells from thawed PBMCs.

The source material was CD8+ T cells from blood, sampled before the fourth cycle of nivolumab. The source is a human donor with classical Hodgkin lymphoma.

The chain employs TRBV11-2 and TRBJ2-2; 11 positions match TRBD1. Germline values: CDR1 SGHAT, CDR2 FQNNGV. This CDR3 has 15 residues. The J segment lost 7 bases and the V segment lost 1 base, leaving 2 bases of the junction unmatched. The CDR3 here is CASSLGTGGFGELFF. DNA of the CDR3: TGTGCCAGCAGCTTAGGGACAGGGGGCTTCGGGGAGCTGTTTTTT.

The chain has TRBV20-1 and TRBJ1-1; D is undetermined. The V end lost 0 bases, the J end lost 10 bases, and 6 bases lay between the germline ends. Germline CDR1 and CDR2: DFQATT and SNEGSKA (reference sequence). The CDR3 is 10 amino acids. The CDR3 reads CSARDPGAFF. The CDR3 nucleotides read TGCAGTGCTAGAGACCCTGGAGCTTTCTTT.

In its sample, this clone was seen once. V and J are TRBV11-2 and TRBJ2-1; D is uncertain. V was trimmed by 5 bases and J by 12 bases, leaving 11 bases between them. Germline V gene data show CDR1 as SGHAT and CDR2 as FQNNGV. This CDR3 has 11 residues. The CDR3: CASSPNHWQFF. CDR3 sequence (DNA): TGTGCCAGCAGCCCGAACCACTGGCAGTTCTTC.

The chain has TRBV7-3 and TRBJ2-5; 11 bases agree with TRBD2. CDR1 and CDR2 from the germline V gene are SGHTA and FQGTGA. Trimming took 5 bases from V and 2 from J; bases not matched to a gene: 4. CDR3 length equals 15 residues. The CDR3 coding sequence is TGTGCCAGCAGCCGAGGGACTAGCGGTCAAGAGACCCAGTACTTC. Its translation is CASSRGTSGQETQYF. Filled out from reference TRBV7-3 and TRBJ2-5, the complete variable domain reads GAGVSQTPSNKVTEKGKYVELRCDPISGHTALYWYRQSLGQGPEFLIYFQGTGAADDSGLPNDRFFAVRPEGSVSTLKIQRTERGDSAVYLCASSRGTSGQETQYFGPGTRLLVL.

This chain uses TRBV4-1 with TRBJ1-4, with D unclear. The germline CDR1 and CDR2 sequences are MGHRA and YSYEKL. The CDR3 spans 15 residues. V was trimmed by 4 bases and J by 2 bases, leaving 11 bases between them. The CDR3 loop reads CASSREGATNEKLFF. The CDR3 DNA sequence: TGCGCCAGCAGCCGAGAGGGTGCGACTAATGAAAAACTGTTTTTT.

The rearrangement links TRBV4-1 to TRBJ2-7, with D possibly being TRBD2 (6 bases). The CDR3 totals 16 residues. V was clipped by 1 base and J by 1 base, with 14 bases between them. Germline V gives CDR1 MGHRA, CDR2 YSYEKL. The CDR3 loop is CASSQAPSGLSYEQYF. CDR3 DNA: TGCGCCAGCAGCCAAGCACCCTCGGGACTGTCCTACGAGCAGTACTTC.

This rearrangement joins TRBV7-9 to TRBJ2-7; D is perhaps TRBD2 (6 bases). This CDR3 spans 15 amino acids. Trimming removed 5 bases from V and 0 bases from J, with 14 bases in between. Germline V lookup: CDR1 SEHNR, CDR2 FQNEAQ (reference sequence). The CDR3 is CASSPRDWGSYEQYF. DNA of the CDR3: TGTGCCAGCAGCCCCCGGGACTGGGGCTCCTACGAGCAGTACTTC.

The rearrangement links TRBV5-1 to TRBJ2-2; D not resolved. This CDR3 is built from 15 residues. Germline CDR1 reads SGHRS; CDR2 reads YFSETQ. The germline V and J ends were trimmed by 4 bases and 2 bases, with 12 bases remaining between them. The CDR3 nucleotides read TGCGCCAGCAGCACCGTTAGGGCCAACACCGGGGAGCTGTTTTTT. Translated, it gives CASSTVRANTGELFF.

This clone was seen a few times. The CDR3 loop is CASSLAGQGSREQYF. Here the CDR3 DNA reads TGTGCCAGCAGCTTGGCCGGACAGGGGTCCCGCGAGCAGTACTTC. The chain combines TRBV13 with TRBJ2-7, with 9 bases matching TRBD1. The CDR3 consists of 15 residues. Trimming took 3 bases from V and 6 from J; bases not matched to a gene: 9. CDR1 PRHDT and CDR2 FYEKMQ come from the germline V gene (reference sequence).

The chain recombines TRBV5-6 with TRBJ1-1; no reliable D call. In germline, CDR1 is SGHDT, CDR2 YYEEEE. The length of the CDR3 is 15 residues. Between the trimmed V and J ends, which lost 1 base and 0 bases, there was a span of 10 bases. Here the CDR3 reads CASSLWAGMNTEAFF. CDR3 nucleotide sequence: TGTGCCAGCAGCTTGTGGGCAGGAATGAACACTGAAGCTTTCTTT. Combining the CDR3 with reference TRBV5-6 and TRBJ1-1 gives the whole variable domain DAGVTQSPTHLIKTRGQQVTLRCSPKSGHDTVSWYQQALGQGPQFIFQYYEEEERQRGNFPDRFSGHQFPNYSSELNVNALLLGDSALYLCASSLWAGMNTEAFFGQGTRLTVV.

This chain joins TRBV2 and TRBJ2-3, with D unresolved. Trimming took off 3 bases at V and 6 bases at J, with 16 bases between the two ends. The CDR3 sequence is 15 residues long. Germline lookup yields CDR1 SNHLY and CDR2 FYNNEI. CDR3 coding DNA: TGTGCCAGCAGTGAGCTTTATTCGCTCGGGGATACGCAGTATTTT. Encoded protein: CASSELYSLGDTQYF.

This rearrangement joins TRBV28 to TRBJ2-2; D unresolved. V was trimmed by 4 bases and J by 6 bases, leaving 9 bases between them. Germline CDR1 MDHEN, CDR2 SYDVKM. The CDR3 is 13 residues long. CDR3 amino acids: CASSSTDPGELFF. The CDR3 DNA is TGTGCCAGCAGTTCGACGGATCCCGGGGAGCTGTTTTTT.

The V gene is TRBV28, the J gene TRBJ2-7, with 8 bases lining up with TRBD2. CDR3 length: 13 residues. V lost 4 bases, J lost 2 bases, and 1 base stayed unmatched. CDR1 MDHEN and CDR2 SYDVKM come from the germline V gene. CDR3 protein: CASSYSGAYEQYF. DNA for the CDR3: TGTGCCAGCAGTTATAGCGGGGCCTACGAGCAGTACTTC.

This rearrangement joins TRBV28 to TRBJ2-2; D unclear. Trimming removed 5 bases from V and 3 bases from J, with 4 bases in between. The germline V gene encodes CDR1 MDHEN and CDR2 SYDVKM. CDR3 length equals 12 residues. The CDR3, as DNA: TGTGCCAGCAGTCCCTACACCGGGGAGCTGTTTTTT. Translation gives CASSPYTGELFF.